A single TCR beta chain is shown here with its context. Deletions cut 2 bases from V and 5 bases from J, with 7 bases between. The CDR3 is 12 amino acids. Germline-derived CDR1 and CDR2 are MNHNY and SVGAGI (reference sequence). Combining a sample-barcoded 5' primer with a J-beta primer mix, a second PCR ran for roughly 6 to 12 cycles. Via MiXCR, TCRdb re-called the 5' RACE reads, giving one row per CDR3 protein. Of 1.4 million to 1.5 million distinct CDR3 sequences in the sample, about 40% were seen once. The sample comes from a study of blood T cells in healthy people across ages. Isolation recovered at least 6 million PBMCs from every sample.

The specimen was blood. The receptor was derived from a woman younger than 35 in good health. This sequence joins TRBV6-6 and TRBJ2-7, with no clear D. The CDR3 spells CASSYRVDEQYF. The CDR3 bases are TGTGCCAGCAGTTACAGGGTTGACGAGCAGTACTTC.